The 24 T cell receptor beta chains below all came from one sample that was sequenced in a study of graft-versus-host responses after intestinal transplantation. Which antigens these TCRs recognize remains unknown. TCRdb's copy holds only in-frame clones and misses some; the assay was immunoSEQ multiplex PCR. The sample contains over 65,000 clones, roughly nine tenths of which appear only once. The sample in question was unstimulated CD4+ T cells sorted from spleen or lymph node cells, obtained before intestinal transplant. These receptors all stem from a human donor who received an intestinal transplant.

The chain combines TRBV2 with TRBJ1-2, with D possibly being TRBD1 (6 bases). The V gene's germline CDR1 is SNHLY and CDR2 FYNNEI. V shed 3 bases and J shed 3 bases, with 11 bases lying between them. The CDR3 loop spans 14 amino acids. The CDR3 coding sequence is TGTGCCAGCAGTGATAACAGGGCGGACTATGGCTACACCTTC. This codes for CASSDNRADYGYTF.

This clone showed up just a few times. CDR3 protein: CASSFDTHYEQYF. The CDR3 nucleotides read TGTGCCAGCAGCTTTGACACTCACTACGAGCAGTACTTC. V is TRBV7-2 and J is TRBJ2-7; D gene ambiguous. Looked up from germline, CDR1 is SGHTA and CDR2 is FQGNSA. The CDR3 totals 13 residues. The V gene lost 3 bases and the J gene lost 3 bases, with 9 bases spanning the gap.

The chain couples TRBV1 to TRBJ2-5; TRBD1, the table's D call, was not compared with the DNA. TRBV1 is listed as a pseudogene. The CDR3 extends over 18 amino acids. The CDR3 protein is CTSSQDWVVGTGQETQYF. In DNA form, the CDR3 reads TGCACCAGCAGCCAAGATTGGGTCGTCGGGACAGGCCAAGAGACCCAGTACTTC.

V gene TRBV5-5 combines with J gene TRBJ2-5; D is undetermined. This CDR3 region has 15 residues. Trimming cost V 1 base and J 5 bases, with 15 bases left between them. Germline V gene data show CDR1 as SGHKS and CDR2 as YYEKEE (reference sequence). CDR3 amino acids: CASSLSTLRKETQYF. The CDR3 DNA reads TGTGCCAGCAGCTTGTCGACACTTCGTAAGGAGACCCAGTACTTC.

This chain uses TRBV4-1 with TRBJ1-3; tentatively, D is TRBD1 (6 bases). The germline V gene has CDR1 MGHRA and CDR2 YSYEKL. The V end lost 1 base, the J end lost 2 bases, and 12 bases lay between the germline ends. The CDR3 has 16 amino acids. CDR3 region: CASSQAGAGAGNTIYF. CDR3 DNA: TGCGCCAGCAGCCAAGCTGGGGCAGGGGCTGGAAACACCATATATTTT.

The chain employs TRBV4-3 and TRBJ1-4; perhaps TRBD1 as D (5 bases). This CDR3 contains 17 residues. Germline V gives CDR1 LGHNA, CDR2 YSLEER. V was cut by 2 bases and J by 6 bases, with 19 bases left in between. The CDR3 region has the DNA TGCGCCAGCAGCCAATCCGTGGGGTCGGGGGAGTATGAAAAACTGTTTTTT. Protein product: CASSQSVGSGEYEKLFF.

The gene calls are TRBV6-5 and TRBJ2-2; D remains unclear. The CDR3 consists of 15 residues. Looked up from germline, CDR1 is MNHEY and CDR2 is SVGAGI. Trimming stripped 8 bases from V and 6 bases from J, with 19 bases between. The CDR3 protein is CASRPPGFSAGELFF. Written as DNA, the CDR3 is TGTGCCAGCCGACCCCCCGGGTTTAGTGCCGGGGAGCTGTTTTTT.

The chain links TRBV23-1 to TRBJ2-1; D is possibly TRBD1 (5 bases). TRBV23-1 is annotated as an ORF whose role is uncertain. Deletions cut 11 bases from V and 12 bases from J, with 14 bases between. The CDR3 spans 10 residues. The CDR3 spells CAGPGSRQFF. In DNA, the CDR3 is TGCGCCGGTCCAGGGTCGAGGCAGTTCTTC.

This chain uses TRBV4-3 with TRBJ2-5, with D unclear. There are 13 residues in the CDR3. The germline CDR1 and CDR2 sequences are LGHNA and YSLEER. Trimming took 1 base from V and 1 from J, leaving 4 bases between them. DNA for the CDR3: TGCGCCAGCAGCCAAGTTCGCCAAGAGACCCAGTACTTC. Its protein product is CASSQVRQETQYF.

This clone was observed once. The CDR3 coding sequence is TGTGCCAGCCGGGGGGCTGGCTACACCTTC. It translates to CASRGAGYTF. The V gene is TRBV9, the J gene TRBJ1-2, with D possibly TRBD1 on 6 matching bases. V gave up 7 bases and J gave up 7 bases, with 8 bases separating them. Germline V gene lookup returns CDR1 SGDLS and CDR2 YYNGEE. The CDR3 runs to 10 residues.

DNA of the CDR3: TGCGCCAGCAGCTTGTGGGCAGGGACTGAAGCTTTCTTT. This sequence encodes CASSLWAGTEAFF. The chain joins TRBV5-1 to TRBJ1-1; a possible D gene is TRBD1 (5 bases). Between the trimmed V and J ends, which lost 1 base and 5 bases, there was a span of 9 bases. The CDR3 runs to 13 residues. CDR1 is SGHRS and CDR2 is YFSETQ in the germline V gene.

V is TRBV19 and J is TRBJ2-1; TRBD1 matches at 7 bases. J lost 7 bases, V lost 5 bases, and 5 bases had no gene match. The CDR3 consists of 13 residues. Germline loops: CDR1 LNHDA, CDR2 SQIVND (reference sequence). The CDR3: CASSPSTGNEQFF. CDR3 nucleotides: TGTGCCAGTAGTCCTTCGACAGGGAATGAGCAGTTCTTC.

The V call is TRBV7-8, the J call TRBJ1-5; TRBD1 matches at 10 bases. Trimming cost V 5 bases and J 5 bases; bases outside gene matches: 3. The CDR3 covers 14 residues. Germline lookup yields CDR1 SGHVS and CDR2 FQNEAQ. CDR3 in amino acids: CASSVGTGDQPQHF. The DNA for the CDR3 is TGTGCCAGCAGCGTCGGGACAGGGGATCAGCCCCAGCATTTT.

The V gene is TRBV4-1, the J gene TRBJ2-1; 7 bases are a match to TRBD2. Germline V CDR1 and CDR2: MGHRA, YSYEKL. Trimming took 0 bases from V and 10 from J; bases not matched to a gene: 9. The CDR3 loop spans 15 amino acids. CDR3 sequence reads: CASSQDPLAAREQFF. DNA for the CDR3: TGCGCCAGCAGCCAAGATCCCCTAGCGGCCAGGGAGCAGTTCTTC.

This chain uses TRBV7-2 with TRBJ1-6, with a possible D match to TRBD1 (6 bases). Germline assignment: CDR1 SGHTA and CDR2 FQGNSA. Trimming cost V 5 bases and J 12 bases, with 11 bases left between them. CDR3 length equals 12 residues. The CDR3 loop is CASSPQGRPLHF. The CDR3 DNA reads TGTGCCAGCAGCCCACAGGGTAGACCCCTCCACTTT.

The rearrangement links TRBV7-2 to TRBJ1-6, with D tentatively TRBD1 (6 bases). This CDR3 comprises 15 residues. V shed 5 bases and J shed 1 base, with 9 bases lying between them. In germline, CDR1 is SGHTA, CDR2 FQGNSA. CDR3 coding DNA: TGTGCCAGCAGCCTGGGACAATCCTATAATTCACCCCTCCACTTT. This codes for CASSLGQSYNSPLHF.

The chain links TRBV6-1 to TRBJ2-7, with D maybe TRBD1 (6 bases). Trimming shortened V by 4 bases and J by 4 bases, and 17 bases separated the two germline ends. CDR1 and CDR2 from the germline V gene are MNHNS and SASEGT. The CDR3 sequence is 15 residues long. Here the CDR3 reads CASSGTGTIMYEQYF. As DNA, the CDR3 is TGTGCCAGCAGTGGAACCGGGACAATTATGTACGAGCAGTACTTC.

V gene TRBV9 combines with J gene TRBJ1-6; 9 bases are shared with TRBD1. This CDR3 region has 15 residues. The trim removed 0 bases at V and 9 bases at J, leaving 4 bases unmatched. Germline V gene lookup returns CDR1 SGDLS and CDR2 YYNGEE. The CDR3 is CASSVGQGESSPLHF. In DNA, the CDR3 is TGTGCCAGCAGCGTAGGACAGGGGGAAAGTTCACCCCTCCACTTT.

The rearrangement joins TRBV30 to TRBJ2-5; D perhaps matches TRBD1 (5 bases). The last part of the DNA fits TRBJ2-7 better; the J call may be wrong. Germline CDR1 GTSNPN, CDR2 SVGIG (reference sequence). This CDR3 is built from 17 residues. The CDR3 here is CAWSPIPGQPSSYEQYF. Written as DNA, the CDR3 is TGTGCCTGGAGTCCGATACCTGGACAACCGAGCTCCTACGAGCAGTACTTC.

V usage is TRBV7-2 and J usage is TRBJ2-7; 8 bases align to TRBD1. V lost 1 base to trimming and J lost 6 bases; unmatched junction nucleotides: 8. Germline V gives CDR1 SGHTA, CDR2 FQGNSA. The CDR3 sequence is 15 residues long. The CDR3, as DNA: TGTGCCAGCAGCTTAGTGACAGGGGACCCACTCGAGCAGTACTTC. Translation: CASSLVTGDPLEQYF. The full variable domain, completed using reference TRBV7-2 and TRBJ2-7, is GAGVSQSPSNKVTEKGKDVELRCDPISGHTALYWYRQSLGQGLEFLIYFQGNSAPDKSGLPSDRFSAERTGGSVSTLTIQRTQQEDSAVYLCASSLVTGDPLEQYFGPGTRLTVT.

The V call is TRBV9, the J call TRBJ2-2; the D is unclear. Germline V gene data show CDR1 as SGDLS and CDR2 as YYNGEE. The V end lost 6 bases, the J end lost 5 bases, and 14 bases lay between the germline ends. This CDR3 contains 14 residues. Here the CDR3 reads CASKRSGSTGELFF. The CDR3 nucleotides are TGTGCCAGCAAACGTTCCGGGTCAACCGGGGAGCTGTTTTTT.

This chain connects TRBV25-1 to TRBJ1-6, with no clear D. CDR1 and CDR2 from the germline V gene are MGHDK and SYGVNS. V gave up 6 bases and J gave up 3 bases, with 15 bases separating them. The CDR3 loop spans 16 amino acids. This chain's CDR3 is CASSLGPADYNSPLHF. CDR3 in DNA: TGTGCCAGCAGCCTTGGCCCCGCCGACTATAATTCACCCCTCCACTTT.

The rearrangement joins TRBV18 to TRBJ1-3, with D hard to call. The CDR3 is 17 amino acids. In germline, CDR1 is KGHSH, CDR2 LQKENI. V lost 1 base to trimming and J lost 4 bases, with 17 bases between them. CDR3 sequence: CASSPRTGAQSGNTIYF. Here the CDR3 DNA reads TGTGCCAGCTCACCACGAACGGGTGCGCAATCAGGAAACACCATATATTTT.

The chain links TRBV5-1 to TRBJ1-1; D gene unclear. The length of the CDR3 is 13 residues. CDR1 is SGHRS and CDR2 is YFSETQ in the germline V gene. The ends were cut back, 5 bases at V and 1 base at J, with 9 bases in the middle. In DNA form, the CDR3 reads TGCGCCAGCAGAGTTACAGCGAACACTGAAGCTTTCTTT. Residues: CASRVTANTEAFF.